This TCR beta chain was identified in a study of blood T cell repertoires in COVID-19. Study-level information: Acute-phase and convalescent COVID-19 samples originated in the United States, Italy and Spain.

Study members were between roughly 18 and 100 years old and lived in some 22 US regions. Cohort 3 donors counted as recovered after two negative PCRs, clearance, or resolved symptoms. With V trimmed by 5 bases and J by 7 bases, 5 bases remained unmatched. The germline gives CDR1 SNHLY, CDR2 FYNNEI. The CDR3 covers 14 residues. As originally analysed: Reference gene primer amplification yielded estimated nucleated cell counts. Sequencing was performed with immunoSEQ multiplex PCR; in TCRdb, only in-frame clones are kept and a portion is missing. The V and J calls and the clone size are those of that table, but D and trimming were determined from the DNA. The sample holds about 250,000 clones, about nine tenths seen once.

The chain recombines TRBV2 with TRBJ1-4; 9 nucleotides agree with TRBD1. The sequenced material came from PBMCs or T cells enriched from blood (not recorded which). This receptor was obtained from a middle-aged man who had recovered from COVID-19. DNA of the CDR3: TGTGCCAGCAGTCCGGACAGGGGCAGTGAAAAACTGTTTTTT. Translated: CASSPDRGSEKLFF. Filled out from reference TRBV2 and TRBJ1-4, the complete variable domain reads EPEVTQTPSHQVTQMGQEVILRCVPISNHLYFYWYRQILGQKVEFLVSFYNNEISEKSEIFDDQFSVERPDGSNFTLKIRSTKLEDSAMYFCASSPDRGSEKLFFGSGTQLSVL.